The rows below give T cell receptor beta chains drawn from one sample of a study of shared clonotypes between healthy human individuals. Only in-frame clones appear in the TCRdb table, and some are missing; sequencing was by immunoSEQ multiplex PCR. The sample shows about 600,000 clones, nearly 97% of them seen only once. The sample consisted of naive CD8+ T cells sorted from blood. Receptors originate from a woman aged 30 to 39 in good health. The CDR3 runs from the conserved cysteine through the conserved F or W. D genes are given only for firm matches. Size tells how often a clone was seen (once, few, many) or the class of an expanded clone, and some rows leave it out.

J | V | size | D | CDR3 | DNA
TRBJ2-1 | TRBV9 | once | NA | CASSVDLQYNEQFF | TGTGCCAGCAGCGTAGACCTTCAATACAATGAGCAGTTCTTC
TRBJ2-7 | TRBV9 | NA | NA | CASSPLGARFYEQYF | TGTGCCAGCAGCCCCCTAGGGGCCCGTTTCTACGAGCAGTACTTC
TRBJ2-5 | TRBV5-6 | once | TRBD2 | CASSPGRGSYQETQYF | TGTGCCAGCAGCCCTGGGCGCGGGAGTTACCAAGAGACCCAGTACTTC
TRBJ2-1 | TRBV7-9 | NA | NA | CASSTTRYEQFF | TGTGCCAGCAGTACGACAAGGTATGAGCAGTTCTTC
TRBJ2-1 | TRBV27 | NA | TRBD2 | CASSLGLADNEQFF | TGTGCCAGCAGTCTGGGACTAGCGGACAATGAGCAGTTCTTC
TRBJ2-7 | TRBV13 | NA | TRBD1 | CASSLTGTGNYEQYF | TGTGCCAGCAGCTTAACCGGGACAGGGAACTACGAGCAGTACTTC
TRBJ1-5 | TRBV4-1 | once | NA | CASSHTFGQPQHF | TGCGCCAGCAGCCATACCTTCGGGCAGCCCCAGCATTTT
TRBJ2-1 | TRBV28 | NA | NA | CASTLGRALYNEQFF | TGTGCCAGCACCCTGGGGCGGGCCCTCTACAATGAGCAGTTCTTC
TRBJ1-2 | TRBV13 | NA | NA | CASSDRNYGYTF | TGTGCCAGCAGTGACAGGAACTATGGCTACACCTTC
TRBJ1-1 | TRBV15 | NA | NA | CATSREWAGLNTEAFF | TGTGCCACCAGCAGAGAGTGGGCTGGGCTGAACACTGAAGCTTTCTTT
TRBJ1-1 | TRBV4-1 | NA | NA | CASSQDGGIAEAFF | TGCGCCAGCAGCCAAGATGGAGGGATCGCTGAAGCTTTCTTT
TRBJ2-2 | TRBV5-1 | NA | TRBD2 | CASSFLSSSGRTNTGELFF | TGCGCCAGCAGCTTTCTATCGAGTAGCGGGAGGACTAACACCGGGGAGCTGTTTTTT
TRBJ1-2 | TRBV2 | NA | TRBD1 | CASGQATNYGYTF | TGTGCCAGCGGACAGGCCACTAACTATGGCTACACCTTC
TRBJ2-7 | TRBV5-6 | NA | NA | CASSPTPGSEIDYEQYF | TGTGCCAGCAGCCCGACCCCGGGGTCCGAAATCGATTACGAGCAGTACTTC
TRBJ2-2 | TRBV4-1 | NA | NA | CASSLMTGELFF | TGCGCCAGCAGCCTTATGACCGGGGAGCTGTTTTTT
TRBJ1-3 | TRBV2 | NA | NA | CASRPGAGNTIYF | TGTGCCAGCCGCCCGGGCGCCGGAAACACCATATATTTT
TRBJ2-7 | TRBV7-8 | once | TRBD2 | CASSFDSGRDEQYF | TGTGCCAGCAGCTTTGATAGCGGGAGGGACGAGCAGTACTTC
TRBJ1-3 | TRBV6-6 | NA | TRBD1 | CASSYPTGYSGNTIYF | TGTGCCAGCAGTTACCCGACAGGGTATTCTGGAAACACCATATATTTT
TRBJ2-1 | TRBV13 | once | TRBD2 | CASSLVAGLSYNEQFF | TGTGCCAGCAGCTTAGTAGCGGGACTCTCCTACAATGAGCAGTTCTTC
TRBJ2-5 | TRBV9 | NA | NA | CASSVISDWGFGETQYF | TGTGCCAGCAGCGTAATCTCGGATTGGGGATTCGGAGAGACCCAGTACTTC
TRBJ2-1 | TRBV6-1 | NA | TRBD2 | CASSATSGAPYNEQFF | TGTGCCAGCAGTGCGACTAGCGGGGCTCCCTACAATGAGCAGTTCTTC
TRBJ2-1 | TRBV7-6 | NA | NA | CASSHGGNEQFF | TGTGCCAGCAGCCATGGGGGGAATGAGCAGTTCTTC
TRBJ2-7 | TRBV20-1 | NA | NA | CSAREHYEQYF | TGCAGTGCTAGAGAACACTACGAGCAGTACTTC
TRBJ1-5 | TRBV27 | NA | NA | CASRGRGLSNQPQHF | TGTGCCAGCAGGGGACGAGGGCTAAGCAATCAGCCCCAGCATTTT
TRBJ1-2 | TRBV29-1 | NA | NA | CGAYSGGHYGYTF | TGCGGTGCTTACTCGGGGGGCCACTATGGCTACACCTTC
TRBJ1-1 | TRBV28 | NA | NA | CASSVGPPGGEAFF | TGTGCCAGCTCTGTGGGGCCACCGGGGGGCGAAGCTTTCTTT
TRBJ1-1 | TRBV7-9 | NA | NA | CASSPGRGTEAFF | TGTGCCAGCAGCCCAGGCCGGGGGACTGAAGCTTTCTTT
TRBJ1-3 | TRBV6-1 | NA | NA | CASSEFGPDSTIYF | TGTGCCAGCAGTGAATTCGGGCCGGACAGCACCATATATTTT
TRBJ2-7 | TRBV11-2 | few | NA | CASSLYEQYF | TGTGCCAGCAGCTTATACGAGCAGTACTTC
TRBJ2-7 | TRBV30 | once | NA | CAWSYEQYF | TGTGCCTGGTCCTACGAGCAGTACTTC
TRBJ2-5 | TRBV4-2 | NA | NA | CASSQDGAGRETQYF | TGTGCCAGCAGCCAAGATGGCGCGGGTAGAGAGACCCAGTACTTC
TRBJ2-7 | TRBV4-1 | NA | NA | CASSQGTPSYEQYF | TGCGCCAGCAGCCAAGGGACGCCTTCCTACGAGCAGTACTTC
TRBJ2-3 | TRBV2 | NA | NA | CASKRAGVTDTQYF | TGTGCCAGCAAAAGGGCAGGGGTCACAGATACGCAGTATTTT
TRBJ2-7 | TRBV27 | NA | NA | CASSLSGGHRSYEQYF | TGTGCCAGCAGTTTATCGGGCGGGCACCGCTCCTACGAGCAGTACTTC
TRBJ2-6 | TRBV6-1 | NA | NA | CAPPGTANVLTF | TGTGCTCCCCCAGGGACGGCCAACGTCCTGACTTTC
TRBJ2-5 | TRBV28 | NA | NA | CASSSPGLGETQYF | TGTGCCAGCAGTTCTCCGGGGTTAGGGGAGACCCAGTACTTC